Listed here are 20 T cell receptor beta chains from one sample, sequenced in a study of graft-versus-host responses after intestinal transplantation. Profiled with immunoSEQ multiplex PCR; TCRdb holds only in-frame clones, not every one. Counted here are about 57,000 clones, 70% to 90% occurring once; the ten biggest clones make up approximately 1.6%. The sample was PBMCs, taken 26 days after transplant. The receptor source for this set is a human patient who received an intestinal transplant, so some T cells may come from the graft donor.

The chain is built from TRBV30 and TRBJ1-2; 9 bases match TRBD1. Germline CDR1 is GTSNPN and CDR2 is SVGIG (reference sequence). V gave up 5 bases and J gave up 6 bases; unmatched junction bases: 10. The CDR3 is 14 amino acids. CDR3 sequence: CAWFQPGTGNGYTF. CDR3 in DNA: TGTGCCTGGTTTCAACCCGGGACAGGGAATGGCTACACCTTC.

The V call is TRBV28, the J call TRBJ1-5; 9 nucleotides match TRBD1. V lost 8 bases to trimming and J lost 4 bases; unmatched junction nucleotides: 6. The CDR3 covers 14 residues. Germline CDR1 and CDR2: MDHEN and SYDVKM. Here the CDR3 reads CASVGQGWNQPQHF. The CDR3 DNA sequence: TGTGCCAGCGTGGGACAGGGTTGGAATCAGCCCCAGCATTTT.

This chain links TRBV28 with TRBJ2-2; 8 bases align to TRBD2. Trimming cost V 7 bases and J 6 bases; bases outside gene matches: 10. CDR3 length: 15 residues. The germline V gene has CDR1 MDHEN and CDR2 SYDVKM. The CDR3 bases are TGTGCCAGCACTGGGCGGGAGGCCGCTTCCGGGGAGCTGTTTTTT. Its translation: CASTGREAASGELFF.

The CDR3 DNA is TGTGCCAGCAGCCCCGGGACAGTCTACAATGAGCAGTTCTTC. Encoded protein: CASSPGTVYNEQFF. This sequence joins TRBV9 and TRBJ2-1; TRBD1 aligns across 7 bases. The V gene end was trimmed by 4 bases and the J gene end by 3 bases; junction bases not matched to a gene: 4. This CDR3 has 14 amino acids. CDR1 is SGDLS and CDR2 is YYNGEE in the germline V gene. Filled out from reference TRBV9 and TRBJ2-1, the complete variable domain reads DSGVTQTPKHLITATGQRVTLRCSPRSGDLSVYWYQQSLDQGLQFLIQYYNGEERAKGNILERFSAQQFPDLHSELNLSSLELGDSALYFCASSPGTVYNEQFFGPGTRLTVL.

The chain joins TRBV28 to TRBJ2-7, with TRBD2 matching 11 bases. Germline V gene data show CDR1 as MDHEN and CDR2 as SYDVKM. The V gene end was trimmed by 8 bases and the J gene end by 3 bases; junction bases not matched to a gene: 9. CDR3 size: 15 residues. The CDR3 here is CASPNTSGSFYEQYF. CDR3 DNA sequence: TGTGCCAGCCCTAACACTAGCGGGAGCTTCTACGAGCAGTACTTC.

The V and J genes are TRBV27 and TRBJ1-4, with D perhaps matching TRBD1 (6 bases). The V end lost 5 bases, the J end lost 8 bases, and 15 bases lay between the germline ends. In germline, CDR1 is MNHEY, CDR2 SMNVEV (reference sequence). The CDR3 spans 14 residues. The CDR3 DNA reads TGTGCCAGCAGTCTGACAGGCCGAAGGGAAAAACTGTTTTTT. This gives the protein CASSLTGRREKLFF. Full variable domain (missing parts from reference TRBV27 and TRBJ1-4): EAQVTQNPRYLITVTGKKLTVTCSQNMNHEYMSWYRQDPGLGLRQIYYSMNVEVTDKGDVPEGYKVSRKEKRNFPLILESPSPNQTSLYFCASSLTGRREKLFFGSGTQLSVL.

The chain is built from TRBV19 and TRBJ2-7, with D uncertain. Germline CDR1 and CDR2: LNHDA and SQIVND (reference sequence). The CDR3 covers 15 residues. V dropped 10 bases and J dropped 2 bases, with 21 bases sitting between them. The CDR3 loop is CATSPASGPTYEQYF. For the CDR3, the DNA is TGTGCCACCTCCCCGGCATCTGGGCCCACCTACGAGCAGTACTTC.

This clone was seen only a few times. The chain uses TRBV29-1 and TRBJ2-1, with 10 bases that match TRBD2. V lost 7 bases and J lost 5; bases outside the gene matches: 8. The CDR3 contains 14 residues. Germline V lookup: CDR1 SQVTM, CDR2 ANQGSEA. CDR3 nucleotide sequence: TGCAGCGATCGAGCGGGGGGGCCTGACAATGAGCAGTTCTTC. Protein product: CSDRAGGPDNEQFF.

The chain links TRBV28 to TRBJ2-7; a weak D match, TRBD1 (5 bases). Germline CDR1 is MDHEN and CDR2 is SYDVKM. The CDR3 consists of 13 residues. Trimming cost V 4 bases and J 7 bases, with 14 bases left between them. The CDR3: CASSSRVLGEQYF. In nucleotides, the CDR3 is TGTGCCAGCAGTTCCAGGGTCCTTGGGGAGCAGTACTTC.

The CDR3 spells CSVGAGSYEQYF. CDR3 DNA: TGCAGCGTTGGTGCAGGATCCTACGAGCAGTACTTC. The chain recombines TRBV29-1 with TRBJ2-7, with D unclear. Trimming removed 4 bases at V and 1 base at J, with 8 bases between. The CDR3 consists of 12 residues. Germline values: CDR1 SQVTM, CDR2 ANQGSEA.

The genes are TRBV5-1 and TRBJ2-3, with 7 bases identical to TRBD2. Germline CDR1 reads SGHRS; CDR2 reads YFSETQ. J lost 6 bases, V lost 5 bases, and 9 bases had no gene match. The CDR3 contains 14 residues. The CDR3 bases are TGCGCCAGCAGTCGCGGGGGTCAAGCGGATACGCAGTATTTT. Its translation: CASSRGGQADTQYF.

The J gene is TRBJ2-1, the V gene TRBV27, with D possibly TRBD2 on 5 matching bases. Germline V lookup: CDR1 MNHEY, CDR2 SMNVEV (reference sequence). The CDR3 covers 15 residues. V lost 2 bases, J lost 6 bases, and 14 bases lay in between. The CDR3 DNA sequence: TGTGCCAGCAGTTTAGAGGACTCTAATTCCAATGAGCAGTTCTTC. Translation: CASSLEDSNSNEQFF.

This clone was found once. The chain joins TRBV7-3 to TRBJ1-2, with 7 bases that match TRBD1. Germline V gives CDR1 SGHTA, CDR2 FQGTGA. The CDR3 runs to 16 residues. Trimming took 2 bases from V and 6 from J; bases not matched to a gene: 12. The CDR3 reads CASSLLEKGGWHGYTF. The CDR3 bases are TGTGCCAGCAGCTTATTGGAAAAAGGGGGCTGGCATGGCTACACCTTC.

The CDR3 sequence: CASGGTVTSGGYTF. In DNA form, the CDR3 reads TGCGCCAGCGGTGGGACAGTCACCTCGGGGGGCTACACCTTC. The rearrangement joins TRBV4-1 to TRBJ1-2; TRBD1 matches at 7 bases. Unmatched junction bases numbered 14, after V lost 8 bases and J lost 8 bases. Germline V CDR1 and CDR2: MGHRA, YSYEKL. The CDR3 is 14 residues long.

J is TRBJ1-6 and V is TRBV6-1; TRBD1 matches 7 bases. V lost 10 bases to trimming and J lost 9 bases; unmatched junction nucleotides: 15. Germline values: CDR1 MNHNS, CDR2 SASEGT. The length of the CDR3 is 15 residues. Here the CDR3 reads CATTGATVRTSPLHF. The CDR3 DNA reads as TGTGCCACTACAGGGGCGACAGTCAGAACTTCACCCCTCCACTTT.

This clone was picked up one time. The V gene is TRBV6-1, the J gene TRBJ1-5; tentative D call: TRBD1 (5 bases). The CDR3 has 13 amino acids. CDR1 is MNHNS and CDR2 is SASEGT in the germline V gene. Trimming took off 6 bases at V and 7 bases at J, with 13 bases between the two ends. CDR3 DNA sequence: TGTGCCAGCAGAGGGACCGCGGGGCAGCCCCAGCATTTT. As protein: CASRGTAGQPQHF.

This chain joins TRBV6-6 and TRBJ2-7, with 11 bases lining up with TRBD2. Germline CDR1 and CDR2: MNHNY and SVGAGI (reference sequence). Losses at the gene ends were 2 bases for V and 2 bases for J; bases not matched to a gene: 2. The CDR3 contains 15 residues. Here the CDR3 reads CASSYETSGTYEQYF. The CDR3 nucleotides read TGTGCCAGCAGTTACGAGACTAGCGGGACCTACGAGCAGTACTTC.

The rearrangement joins TRBV7-3 to TRBJ2-6; 8 bases match TRBD2. The ends lost 1 base at V and 0 bases at J; junction bases unmatched: 14. The CDR3 covers 21 residues. Germline V gene lookup returns CDR1 SGHTA and CDR2 FQGTGA. The CDR3 DNA sequence: TGTGCCAGCAGCTTAAATAATCCAAGGGCGGGGGGCTTCTCTGGGGCCAACGTCCTGACTTTC. Its translation: CASSLNNPRAGGFSGANVLTF.

The V call is TRBV7-9, the J call TRBJ2-5; 11 bases map to TRBD2. This CDR3 comprises 17 residues. Germline CDR1 SEHNR, CDR2 FQNEAQ (reference sequence). V was clipped by 3 bases and J by 1 base; unmatched bases: 7. This CDR3 reads CASSFNPSGGTQETQYF. The CDR3 nucleotides are TGTGCCAGCAGCTTTAACCCTAGCGGGGGGACCCAAGAGACCCAGTACTTC.

The J gene is TRBJ2-7, the V gene TRBV6-5; TRBD2 matches at 11 bases. The CDR3 is 15 residues long. CDR1 is MNHEY and CDR2 is SVGAGI in the germline V gene. V lost 5 bases to trimming and J lost 3 bases; unmatched junction nucleotides: 6. CDR3 loop: CASSRTSGSGYEQYF. The DNA of the CDR3 is TGTGCCAGCAGTCGAACTAGCGGGAGCGGCTACGAGCAGTACTTC.